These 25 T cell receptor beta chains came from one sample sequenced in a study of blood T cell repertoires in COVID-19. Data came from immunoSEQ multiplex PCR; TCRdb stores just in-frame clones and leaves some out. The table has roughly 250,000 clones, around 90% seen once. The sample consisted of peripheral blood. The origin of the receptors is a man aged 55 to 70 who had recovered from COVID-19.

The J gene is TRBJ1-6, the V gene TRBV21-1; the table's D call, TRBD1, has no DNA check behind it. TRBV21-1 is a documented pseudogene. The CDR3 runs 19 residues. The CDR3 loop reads CASSKGRGRSVPQNSPLHF. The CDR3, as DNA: TGTGCCAGCAGCAAAGGAAGGGGGCGTTCTGTCCCCCAAAATTCACCCCTCCACTTT.

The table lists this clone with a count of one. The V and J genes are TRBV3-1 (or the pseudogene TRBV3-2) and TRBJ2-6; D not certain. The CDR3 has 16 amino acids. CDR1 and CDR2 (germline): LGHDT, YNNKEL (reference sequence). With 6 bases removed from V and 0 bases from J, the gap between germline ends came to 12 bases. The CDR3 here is CASSRDWSSGANVLTF. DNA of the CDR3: TGTGCCAGCAGTCGAGACTGGAGCTCTGGGGCCAACGTCCTGACTTTC.

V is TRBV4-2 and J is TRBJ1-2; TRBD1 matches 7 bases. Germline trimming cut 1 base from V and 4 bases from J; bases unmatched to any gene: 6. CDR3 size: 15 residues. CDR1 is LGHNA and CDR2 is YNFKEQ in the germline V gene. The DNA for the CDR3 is TGTGCCAGCAGCCAAGTTCGGGACAGTATCTATGGCTACACCTTC. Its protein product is CASSQVRDSIYGYTF.

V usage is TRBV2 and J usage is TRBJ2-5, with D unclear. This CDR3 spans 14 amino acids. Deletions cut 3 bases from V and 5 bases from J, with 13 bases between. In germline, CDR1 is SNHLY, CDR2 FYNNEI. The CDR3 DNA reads TGTGCCAGCAGTGAGTCGCTATTCTCCGAGACCCAGTACTTC. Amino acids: CASSESLFSETQYF.

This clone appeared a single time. The CDR3 bases are TGTGCCAGCCTTATGAGAGATACGCAGTATTTT. It encodes CASLMRDTQYF. The genes are TRBV2 and TRBJ2-3; no definite D call. Germline CDR1 and CDR2: SNHLY and FYNNEI. The CDR3 runs to 11 residues. Trimming took 8 bases from V and 5 from J, leaving 8 bases between them.

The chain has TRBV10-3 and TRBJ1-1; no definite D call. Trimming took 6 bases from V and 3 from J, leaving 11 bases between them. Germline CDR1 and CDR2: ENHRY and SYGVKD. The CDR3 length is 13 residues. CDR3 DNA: TGTGCCATCAGCTTCCGACAAGACACTGAAGCTTTCTTT. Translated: CAISFRQDTEAFF.

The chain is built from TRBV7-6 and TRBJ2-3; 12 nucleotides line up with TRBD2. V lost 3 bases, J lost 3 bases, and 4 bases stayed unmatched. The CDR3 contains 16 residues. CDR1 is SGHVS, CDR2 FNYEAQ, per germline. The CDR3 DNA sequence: TGTGCCAGCAGCTTCCTAGCGGGGGGGAATACAGATACGCAGTATTTT. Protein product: CASSFLAGGNTDTQYF.

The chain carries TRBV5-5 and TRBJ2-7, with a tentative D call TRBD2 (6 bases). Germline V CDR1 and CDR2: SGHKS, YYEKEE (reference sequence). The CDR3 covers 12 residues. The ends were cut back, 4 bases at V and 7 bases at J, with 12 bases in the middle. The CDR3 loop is CASSPGRGEQYV. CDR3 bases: TGTGCCAGCAGCCCGGGACGGGGGGAGCAGTACGTC.

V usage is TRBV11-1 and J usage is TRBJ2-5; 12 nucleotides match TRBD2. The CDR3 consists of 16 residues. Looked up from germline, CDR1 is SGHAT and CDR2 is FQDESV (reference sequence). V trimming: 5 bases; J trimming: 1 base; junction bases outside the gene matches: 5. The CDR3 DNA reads TGTGCCAGCAGCCAATCACTAGCGGGGGGCCAAGAGACCCAGTACTTC. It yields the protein CASSQSLAGGQETQYF.

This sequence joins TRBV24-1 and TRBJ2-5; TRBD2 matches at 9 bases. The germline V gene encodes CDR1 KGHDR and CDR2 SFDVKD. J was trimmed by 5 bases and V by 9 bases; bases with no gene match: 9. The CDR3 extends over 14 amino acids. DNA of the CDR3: TGTGCCACCGCTGGCGGGGGGGCGCGGGAGACCCAGTACTTC. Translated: CATAGGGARETQYF.

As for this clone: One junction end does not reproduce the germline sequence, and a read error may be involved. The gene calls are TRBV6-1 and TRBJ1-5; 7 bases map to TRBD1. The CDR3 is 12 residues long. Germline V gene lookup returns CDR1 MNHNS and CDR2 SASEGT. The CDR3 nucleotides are TGTGCCAGCAATGAAGGGGGCCAGCCCCAGCATTTT. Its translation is CASNEGGQPQHF.

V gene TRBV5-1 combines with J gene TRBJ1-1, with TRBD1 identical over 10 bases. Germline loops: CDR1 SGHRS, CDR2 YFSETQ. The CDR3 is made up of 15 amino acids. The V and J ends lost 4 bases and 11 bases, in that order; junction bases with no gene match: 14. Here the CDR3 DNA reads TGCGCCAGCAGCCAGATTGGGACAGGGGTGGTTGCTGCTTTCTTT. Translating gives CASSQIGTGVVAAFF.

The chain's CDR3 is CAWTEGRNTEAFF. The CDR3 DNA is TGTGCCTGGACCGAGGGAAGGAACACTGAAGCTTTCTTT. V is TRBV30 and J is TRBJ1-1, with D unclear. This CDR3 is 13 amino acids long. V was pared by 4 bases and J by 1 base, with 10 bases between. Germline values: CDR1 GTSNPN, CDR2 SVGIG (reference sequence).

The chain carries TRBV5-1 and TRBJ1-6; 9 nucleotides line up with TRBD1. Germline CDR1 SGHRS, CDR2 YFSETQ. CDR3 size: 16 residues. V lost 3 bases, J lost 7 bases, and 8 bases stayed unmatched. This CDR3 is CASSSAGTGFNSPLHF. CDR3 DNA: TGCGCCAGCAGCTCAGCCGGGACAGGGTTCAATTCACCCCTCCACTTT. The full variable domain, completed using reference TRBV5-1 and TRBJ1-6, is KAGVTQTPRYLIKTRGQQVTLSCSPISGHRSVSWYQQTPGQGLQFLFEYFSETQRNKGNFPGRFSGRQFSNSRSEMNVSTLELGDSALYLCASSSAGTGFNSPLHFGNGTRLTVT.

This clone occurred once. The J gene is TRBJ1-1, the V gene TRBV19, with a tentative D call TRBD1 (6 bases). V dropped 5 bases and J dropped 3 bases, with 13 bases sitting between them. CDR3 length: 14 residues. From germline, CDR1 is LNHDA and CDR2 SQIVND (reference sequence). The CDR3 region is CASSHEGQYTEAFF. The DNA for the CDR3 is TGTGCCAGTAGTCACGAAGGACAGTACACTGAAGCTTTCTTT.

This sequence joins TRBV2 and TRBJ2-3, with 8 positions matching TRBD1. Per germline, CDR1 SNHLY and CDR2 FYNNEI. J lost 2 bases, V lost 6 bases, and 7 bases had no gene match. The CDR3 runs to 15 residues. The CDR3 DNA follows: TGTGCCAGCAGCGAGGGACAGGTCTACACAGATACGCAGTATTTT. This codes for CASSEGQVYTDTQYF.

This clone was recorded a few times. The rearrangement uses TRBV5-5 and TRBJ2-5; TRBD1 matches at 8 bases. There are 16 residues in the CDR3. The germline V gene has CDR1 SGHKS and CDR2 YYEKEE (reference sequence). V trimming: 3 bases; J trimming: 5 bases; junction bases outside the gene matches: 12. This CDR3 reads CASSSKDTGQGETQYF. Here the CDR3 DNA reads TGTGCCAGCAGCTCGAAAGATACCGGACAGGGTGAGACCCAGTACTTC.

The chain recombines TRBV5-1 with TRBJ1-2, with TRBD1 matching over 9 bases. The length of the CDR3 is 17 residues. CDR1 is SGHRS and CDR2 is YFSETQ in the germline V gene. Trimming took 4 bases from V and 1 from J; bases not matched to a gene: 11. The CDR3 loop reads CASSILGQGSVNYGYTF. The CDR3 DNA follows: TGCGCCAGCAGCATCCTGGGACAGGGATCTGTTAACTATGGCTACACCTTC.

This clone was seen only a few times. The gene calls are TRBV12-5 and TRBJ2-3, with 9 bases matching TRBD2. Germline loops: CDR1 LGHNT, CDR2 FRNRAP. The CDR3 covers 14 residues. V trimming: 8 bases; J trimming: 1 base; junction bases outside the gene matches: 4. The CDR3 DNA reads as TGTGCTAGTACGGGCGGGGGGGGCACAGATACGCAGTATTTT. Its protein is CASTGGGGTDTQYF.

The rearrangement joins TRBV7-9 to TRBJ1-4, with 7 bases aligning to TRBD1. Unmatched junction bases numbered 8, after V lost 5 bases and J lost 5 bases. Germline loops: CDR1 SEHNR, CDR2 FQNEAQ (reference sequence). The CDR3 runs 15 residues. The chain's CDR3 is CASSPRTGANEKLFF. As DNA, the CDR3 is TGTGCCAGCAGCCCACGGACAGGTGCAAATGAAAAACTGTTTTTT.

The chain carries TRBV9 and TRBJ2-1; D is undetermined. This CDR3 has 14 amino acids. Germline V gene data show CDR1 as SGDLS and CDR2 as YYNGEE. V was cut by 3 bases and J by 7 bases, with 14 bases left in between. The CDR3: CASSERSWANEQFF. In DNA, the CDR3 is TGTGCCAGCAGCGAGAGATCTTGGGCAAATGAGCAGTTCTTC. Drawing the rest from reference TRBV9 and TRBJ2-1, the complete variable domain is DSGVTQTPKHLITATGQRVTLRCSPRSGDLSVYWYQQSLDQGLQFLIQYYNGEERAKGNILERFSAQQFPDLHSELNLSSLELGDSALYFCASSERSWANEQFFGPGTRLTVL.

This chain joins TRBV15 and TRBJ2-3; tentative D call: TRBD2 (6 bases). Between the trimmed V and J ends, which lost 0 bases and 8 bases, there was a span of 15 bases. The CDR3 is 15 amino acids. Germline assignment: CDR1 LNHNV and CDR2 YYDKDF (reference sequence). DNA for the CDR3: TGTGCCACCAGCAGAGAGGCCTCTAGCGAGGCTACGCAGTATTTT. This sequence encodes CATSREASSEATQYF.

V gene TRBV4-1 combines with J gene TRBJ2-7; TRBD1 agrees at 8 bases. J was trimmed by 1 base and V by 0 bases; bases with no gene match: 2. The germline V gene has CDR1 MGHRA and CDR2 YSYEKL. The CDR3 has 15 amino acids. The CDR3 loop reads CASSQEGDRSYEQYF. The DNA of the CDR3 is TGCGCCAGCAGCCAAGAAGGGGACAGGTCCTACGAGCAGTACTTC.

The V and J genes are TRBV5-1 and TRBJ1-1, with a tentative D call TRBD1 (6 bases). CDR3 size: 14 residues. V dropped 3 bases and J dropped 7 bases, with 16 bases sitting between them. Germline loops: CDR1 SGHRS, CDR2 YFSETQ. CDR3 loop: CASSSRRWDNEAFF. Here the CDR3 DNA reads TGCGCCAGCAGCTCCAGGCGGTGGGACAATGAAGCTTTCTTT.

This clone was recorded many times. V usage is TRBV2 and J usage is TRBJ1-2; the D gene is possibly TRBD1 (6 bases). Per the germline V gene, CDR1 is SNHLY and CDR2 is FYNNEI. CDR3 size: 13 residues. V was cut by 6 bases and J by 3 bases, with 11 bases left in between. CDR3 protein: CASSLYRDYGYTF. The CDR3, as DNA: TGTGCCAGCAGCCTGTACAGGGACTATGGCTACACCTTC.